Listed here is a single TCR beta chain. Germline and junction disagree at one end, which may indicate a read error. The sample comes from a study of blood T cells in healthy people across ages. Alongside a J-beta primer mix, a sample-barcoded 5' primer served in a second PCR lasting about 7 to 11 cycles. Samples each returned at least 3 million CDR3-containing paired-end reads. TCRdb processed the 5' RACE reads anew with MiXCR; each CDR3 protein has one entry. The repertoire holds under 800,000 distinct CDR3 sequences, with approximately 39% as singletons. Germline CDR1 MNHNY, CDR2 SVGAGI (reference sequence). The CDR3 extends over 14 amino acids.

The receptor's source is a woman in her sixties or seventies in good health. Sequencing was carried out using blood. The chain is built from TRBV6-6 and TRBJ2-4; D may match TRBD1 or TRBD2 (5 bases each). The J call could be wrong; TRBJ2-7 is a better fit for the DNA end. The CDR3, as DNA: TGTGCCGGCAGTAAGCCGGGACCGAACTACGAGCAGTACTTC. Protein product: CAGSKPGPNYEQYF.